The 10 T cell receptor beta chains below come from one sample, sequenced in a study of early T cells in non-severe SARS-CoV-2 infection. TCRdb used MiXCR to reprocess the 5' RACE reads, holding one entry per CDR3 protein. Of 20,000 to 25,000 distinct CDR3 sequences listed, approximately 5% were seen once; the top ten hold 4.3%. Sequencing used whole blood. All receptors come from an adult who was a healthcare worker with PCR-confirmed SARS-CoV-2 infection or an uninfected control (not recorded which).

This clonotype was found many times. The chain couples TRBV10-1 to TRBJ2-7, with 9 bases aligning to TRBD2. Trimming took 0 bases from V and 2 from J; bases not matched to a gene: 5. The CDR3 is 16 amino acids. Germline-derived CDR1 and CDR2 are WNHNN and SYGVQD (reference sequence). As DNA, the CDR3 is TGCGCCAGCAGTGAGTCCCGGGCTAGCGGGGCCTACGAGCAGTACTTC. Its translation is CASSESRASGAYEQYF.

This clonotype turned up a few times. The chain carries TRBV7-6 and TRBJ2-7, with 7 bases fitting TRBD2. The junction had 14 bases not matched to a gene; V was cut back by 5 bases and J by 4 bases. Germline-derived CDR1 and CDR2 are SGHVS and FNYEAQ. The CDR3 is made up of 16 amino acids. CDR3 coding DNA: TGTGCCAGCAGCCCCCGGAAGGAGGGCGGGGGATACGAGCAGTACTTC. Translation gives CASSPRKEGGGYEQYF.

At least ten counts were recorded for this clonotype. The chain uses TRBV7-2 and TRBJ2-7; unclear D gene. The CDR3 has 15 residues. The germline V gene has CDR1 SGHTA and CDR2 FQGNSA. With 5 bases removed from V and 7 bases from J, the gap between germline ends came to 21 bases. The CDR3 reads CASSPQGQPSGEQYF. CDR3 nucleotide sequence: TGTGCCAGCAGCCCCCAAGGCCAGCCGAGTGGGGAGCAGTACTTC.

The chain uses TRBV7-9 and TRBJ2-3, with 12 bases aligning to TRBD2. V lost 5 bases, J lost 2 bases, and 5 bases stayed unmatched. CDR3 length: 16 amino acids. Germline V CDR1 and CDR2: SEHNR, FQNEAQ (reference sequence). As DNA, the CDR3 is TGTGCCAGCAGCCCTCTAGCGGGGGGGCCCACAGATACGCAGTATTTT. Amino acid sequence: CASSPLAGGPTDTQYF.

The table lists this clonotype with many counts. The rearrangement links TRBV12-3 or TRBV12-4 to TRBJ2-5; 11 bases are a match to TRBD2. Trimming cost V 6 bases and J 1 base; bases outside gene matches: 4. The CDR3 consists of 15 residues. CDR3 sequence: CASSPSGGPQETQYF. CDR3 nucleotide sequence: TGTGCCAGCAGCCCTAGCGGGGGGCCCCAAGAGACCCAGTACTTC.

The chain couples TRBV6-4 to TRBJ2-3, with TRBD2 as a possible D gene (6 bases). This CDR3 has 14 amino acids. Germline CDR1 MRHNA, CDR2 SNTAGT. Trimming removed 4 bases from V and 1 base from J, with 9 bases in between. CDR3 sequence reads: CASSGASGTDTQYF. The CDR3 nucleotides read TGTGCCAGCAGTGGGGCTAGCGGCACAGATACGCAGTATTTT.

This clonotype was seen at least ten times. J is TRBJ1-1 and V is TRBV29-1; TRBD1 matches 8 bases. V shed 2 bases, J shed 4 bases, and the junction held 3 bases outside the gene matches. The CDR3 runs 13 residues. Germline CDR1 and CDR2: SQVTM and ANQGSEA. The DNA of the CDR3 is TGCAGCGTTGAACAGGACAGGGCCACTGAAGCTTTCTTT. It yields the protein CSVEQDRATEAFF. Complete variable domain (other parts from reference TRBV29-1 and TRBJ1-1): SAVISQKPSRDICQRGTSLTIQCQVDSQVTMMFWYRQQPGQSLTLIATANQGSEATYESGFVIDKFPISRPNLTFSTLTVSNMSPEDSSIYLCSVEQDRATEAFFGQGTRLTVV.

In this sample, this clonotype turned up many times. The chain employs TRBV25-1 and TRBJ2-7; 7 nucleotides agree with TRBD1. Trimming at V came to 3 bases and at J to 4 bases, leaving 12 bases not matched to a gene. Germline V gene sequence: CDR1 MGHDK, CDR2 SYGVNS. This CDR3 is 16 amino acids long. CDR3 in amino acids: CASSETGSSVLYEQYF. The CDR3, as DNA: TGTGCCAGCAGTGAGACAGGGAGTTCAGTTTTGTACGAGCAGTACTTC.

The V call is TRBV4-2, the J call TRBJ1-6, with D unresolved. The CDR3 runs to 15 residues. Trimming pared 0 bases from V and 8 bases from J, leaving 11 bases between. CDR1 and CDR2 from the germline V gene are LGHNA and YNFKEQ. DNA for the CDR3: TGTGCCAGCAGCCAAGATTCCGTGACGGATTCACCCCTCCACTTT. Translating gives CASSQDSVTDSPLHF.

In its sample, this clonotype was seen a few times. The chain has TRBV6-6 and TRBJ2-2; TRBD2 matches 8 bases. The CDR3 contains 13 residues. CDR1 is MNHNY, CDR2 SVGAGI, per germline (reference sequence). Trimming took 10 bases from V and 1 from J; bases not matched to a gene: 2. The CDR3 here is CATAGGNTGELFF. The DNA of the CDR3 is TGTGCCACTGCGGGGGGGAACACCGGGGAGCTGTTTTTT.